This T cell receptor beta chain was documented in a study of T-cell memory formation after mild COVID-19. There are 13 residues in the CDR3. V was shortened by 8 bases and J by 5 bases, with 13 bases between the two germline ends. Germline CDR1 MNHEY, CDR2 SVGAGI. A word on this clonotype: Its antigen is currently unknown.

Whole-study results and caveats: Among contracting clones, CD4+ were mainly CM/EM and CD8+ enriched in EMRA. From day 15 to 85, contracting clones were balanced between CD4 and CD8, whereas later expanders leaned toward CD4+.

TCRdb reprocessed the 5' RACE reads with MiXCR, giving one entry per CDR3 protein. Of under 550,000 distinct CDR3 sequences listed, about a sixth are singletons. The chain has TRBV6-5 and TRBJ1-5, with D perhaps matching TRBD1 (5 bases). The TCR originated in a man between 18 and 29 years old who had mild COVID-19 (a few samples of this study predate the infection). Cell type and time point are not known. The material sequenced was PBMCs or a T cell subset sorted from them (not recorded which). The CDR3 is CASRRGRDQPQHF. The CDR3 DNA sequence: TGTGCCAGCCGCCGGGGCCGGGATCAGCCCCAGCATTTT.